Listed below are T cell receptor beta chains from one sample, sequenced in a study of blood T cell repertoires in COVID-19. The table came from immunoSEQ multiplex PCR; TCRdb's copy has only in-frame clones and leaves some out. The data show under 300,000 clones, approximately 83% seen once. Sequencing was done on a sample of peripheral blood. Every receptor here comes from a human donor in a cohort sampled during active COVID-19. Both conserved end residues are part of each CDR3. The D gene is left open where the match is weak. The size field is filled for only some rows; it gives once, few, many or a size class.

>TRBJ2-3|TRBD2|TRBV7-2|-
TGTGCCAGCAGCTCAAAGCGGGGGAGCACAGATACGCAGTATTTT
CASSSKRGSTDTQYF
>TRBJ2-7|TRBD2|TRBV6-2/TRBV6-3|-
TGTGCCAGCAGCCGCGGACTAGCCTACGAGCAGTACTTC
CASSRGLAYEQYF
>TRBJ2-5|-|TRBV25-1|-
TGTGCCAGCAGTTCCCAAGGAAGCGGCCACCAAGAGACCCAGTACTTC
CASSSQGSGHQETQYF
>TRBJ2-5|TRBD2|TRBV24-1|-
TGTGCCACCAGTGCCTCGGGGGGGGGCCAAGAGACCCAGTACTTC
CATSASGGGQETQYF
>TRBJ1-2|-|TRBV3-1/TRBV3-2|-
TGTGCCAGCAGCCAAGAAGGAGGACAGTTAAGCAGCTATGGCTACACCTTC
CASSQEGGQLSSYGYTF
>TRBJ1-1|-|TRBV20-1|-
TGCAGTGCCCGGGGGGTCGCCGGGGCTTTCTTT
CSARGVAGAFF
>TRBJ1-3|-|TRBV30|-
TGTGCCTGGACCACAGTCCTGAGGGCCTGTGGAAACACCATATATTTT
CAWTTVLRACGNTIYF
>TRBJ1-2|-|TRBV3-1/TRBV3-2|-
TGTGCCAGCAGCCGACAGGAACACTATGGCTACACCTTC
CASSRQEHYGYTF
>TRBJ2-3|TRBD2|TRBV5-4|-
TGTGCCAGCAGCTCCGGGACTAGCGTAAGCACAGATACGCAGTATTTT
CASSSGTSVSTDTQYF
>TRBJ2-3|TRBD2|TRBV24-1|-
TGTGCCACCAGTGATCCCGGGACTAGCCTGTATTTT
CATSDPGTSLYF
>TRBJ2-7|-|TRBV3-1/TRBV3-2|-
TGTGCCAGCAGCGCTCCAGGGTCGTGGAGCGACGAGCAGTACTTC
CASSAPGSWSDEQYF
>TRBJ1-2|-|TRBV2|-
TGTGCCAGCCGACTGTCTACGGTCTATGGCTACACCTTC
CASRLSTVYGYTF
>TRBJ2-7|-|TRBV7-3|-
TGTGCCAGCAGCCACGACAGGTATTCCGACGAGCAGTACTTC
CASSHDRYSDEQYF
>TRBJ2-5|TRBD2|TRBV11-2|-
TGTGCCAGCAGCTCCCACTCTAGCGGGATCCAAGAGACCCAGTACTTC
CASSSHSSGIQETQYF
>TRBJ2-3|TRBD2|TRBV7-6|once
TGTGCCAGCAGCTCTACAAGCGGGAGTGGTACAGATACGCAGTATTTT
CASSSTSGSGTDTQYF
>TRBJ1-6|-|TRBV6-1|-
TGTGCCAGCAGTGAAGCGGCTCGAGGTTCACCCCTCCACTTT
CASSEAARGSPLHF
>TRBJ1-1|TRBD1|TRBV5-4|-
TGTGCCAGCAGCCCGGAGGGGGCAGGGGCTTTCTTT
CASSPEGAGAFF
>TRBJ1-6|-|TRBV11-3|-
TGTGCCAGCAGCTCCGACAGTAATTCACCCCTCCACTTT
CASSSDSNSPLHF
>TRBJ2-7|TRBD1|TRBV24-1|-
TGTGCCACCACACGGGACAGGGGTCCCCATAGCGAGCAGTACTTC
CATTRDRGPHSEQYF
>TRBJ1-1|TRBD1|TRBV9|-
TGTGCCAGCAGCGTAGATCCCAGGGGGCCGGACACTGAAGCTTTCTTT
CASSVDPRGPDTEAFF
>TRBJ2-7|TRBD2|TRBV6-2/TRBV6-3|-
TGTGCCAGCAGTTACCCCGCTAGCGGGCGCCGGGTCGAGCAGTACTTC
CASSYPASGRRVEQYF
>TRBJ2-5|-|TRBV9|-
TGTGCCAGCAGCGGAAGGGGTGGAGGGGTTCTAAAGACCCAGTACTTC
CASSGRGGGVLKTQYF
>TRBJ2-6|-|TRBV2|-
TGTGCCAGAGCTATTCCTGGGGCCAACGTCCTGACTTTC
CARAIPGANVLTF
>TRBJ1-2|TRBD1|TRBV4-1|once
TGCGCCAGCAGCCCGCACCGGGACAGAACCGAGTCCGGTGGCTACACCTTC
CASSPHRDRTESGGYTF
>TRBJ1-1|-|TRBV3-1/TRBV3-2|-
TGTGCCAGCAGACCGACAGAGATGAACACTGAAGCTTTCTTT
CASRPTEMNTEAFF
>TRBJ2-1|TRBD2|TRBV5-6|-
TGTGCCAGCAGCTTCGGGAGGGTCAATGAGCAGTTCTTC
CASSFGRVNEQFF
>TRBJ2-1|TRBD2|TRBV28|-
TGTGCCAGCAGTACTCGACTAGCCTCTTACAATGAGCAGTTCTTC
CASSTRLASYNEQFF
>TRBJ2-1|-|TRBV11-2|-
TGTGCCAGCAGCTTAAGAACGAGCATCTACAATGAGCAGTTCTTC
CASSLRTSIYNEQFF
>TRBJ2-1|TRBD2|TRBV5-1|-
TGCGCCAGCAGCTTGGGTCCCCCTAGCGGGTCCTACAATGAGCAGTTCTTC
CASSLGPPSGSYNEQFF
>TRBJ2-1|TRBD2|TRBV20-1|-
TGCAGTGCTAGTCCCCCGGGCGGGAGGGCGAACAATGAGCAGTTCTTC
CSASPPGGRANNEQFF
>TRBJ2-7|TRBD1|TRBV18|few
TGTGCCAGCTCAGCAGGACAGGGGACGTACGAGCAGTACTTC
CASSAGQGTYEQYF
>TRBJ1-5|-|TRBV19|many
TGTGCCAGTAGTAGGGGGCTAGGTAACAATCAGCCCCAGCATTTT
CASSRGLGNNQPQHF
>TRBJ2-1|TRBD2|TRBV11-2|-
TGTGCCAGCAGCTTGGGGACTCTAGCGGGAGTAGTAGAGCAGTTCTTC
CASSLGTLAGVVEQFF
>TRBJ2-2|-|TRBV5-4|once
TGTGCCAGCAGCTTCGCCGGGAGCCCCGGGGAGCTGTTTTTT
CASSFAGSPGELFF
>TRBJ1-6|-|TRBV27|-
TGTGCCAGCAGTTTGTGGACAGCGAATTCACCCCTCCACTTT
CASSLWTANSPLHF
>TRBJ2-1|-|TRBV5-8|-
TGTGCCAGCACTCGGCTGGAGCTGATGCAGTTCTTC
CASTRLELMQFF
>TRBJ2-5|TRBD2|TRBV28|-
TGTGCCAGCAGTTCGGGGGGGGCCGGAGAGACCCAGTACTTC
CASSSGGAGETQYF
>TRBJ2-1|TRBD2|TRBV2|-
TGTGCCAGCCGAGCCCGACTAGCGGCTTACAATGAGCAGTTCTTC
CASRARLAAYNEQFF
>TRBJ1-1|TRBD1|TRBV2|-
TGTGCCAGCACCGACAGGGGTGTCGGCACTGAAGCTTTCTTT
CASTDRGVGTEAFF
>TRBJ1-1|TRBD1|TRBV7-8|-
TGTGCCAGCAGCTTGTTCGACAGGGGAGGGACTGAAGCTTTCTTT
CASSLFDRGGTEAFF
>TRBJ2-3|-|TRBV2|-
TGTGCCAGCAGTGAACTCGCTAGCTTGTCAGATACGCAGTATTTT
CASSELASLSDTQYF
>TRBJ2-1|-|TRBV6-5|-
TGTGCCAGCAGTTCCACTAGCTACAATGAGCAGTTCTTC
CASSSTSYNEQFF
>TRBJ1-2|-|TRBV25-1|few
TGTGCCAGCAGTGATCTGTCACACCGCTATGGCTACACCTTC
CASSDLSHRYGYTF
>TRBJ2-7|-|TRBV28|-
TGTGCCAGCCGCTCCTCGGTCGAGCAGTACTTC
CASRSSVEQYF
>TRBJ1-2|-|TRBV25-1|-
TGTGCCAGCAGTGCGGGGGCTAACTATGGCTACACCTTC
CASSAGANYGYTF
>TRBJ1-2|TRBD1|TRBV5-4|-
TGTGCCAGCAGTCCTCCGGGACAGGGGATCTATGGCTACACCTTC
CASSPPGQGIYGYTF
>TRBJ2-3|TRBD1|TRBV19|-
TGTGCCAGTAGTATGGGACAGGGGGCAGTAAATACGCAGTATTTT
CASSMGQGAVNTQYF
>TRBJ2-5|TRBD1|TRBV6-1|-
TGTGCCAGCAGTGAAGGGACAGGTCCCAGGGGGGAGACCCAGTACTTC
CASSEGTGPRGETQYF
>TRBJ1-2|-|TRBV11-3|-
TGTGCCCCCCCCCGGGGCTATGGCTACACCTTC
CAPPRGYGYTF
>TRBJ2-1|TRBD2|TRBV9|-
TGTGCCAGCAGCGTAGGCCAGCGGGACTACAATGAGCAGTTCTTC
CASSVGQRDYNEQFF
>TRBJ2-1|TRBD2|TRBV4-1|-
TGCGCCAGCAGCCGTCTAGCGGAGAACTACAATGAGCAGTTCTTC
CASSRLAENYNEQFF
>TRBJ1-5|TRBD1|TRBV19|-
TGTGCCAGTAGTCCGAGACAGGGGTATAGCAATCAGCCCCAGCATTTT
CASSPRQGYSNQPQHF
>TRBJ1-3|-|TRBV5-6|-
TGTGCCAGCAGCTTTTCCGGCGGGGACACCATATATTTT
CASSFSGGDTIYF
>TRBJ1-1|-|TRBV6-5|-
TGTGCCAGCGGGCTGGGGGCTACTGAAGCTTTCTTT
CASGLGATEAFF
>TRBJ2-5|TRBD1|TRBV7-2|-
TGTGCCAGCAGCTCGCCGGACAGGGAGCCCAAAGAGACCCAGTACTTC
CASSSPDREPKETQYF